Following are 32 T cell receptor beta chains from one sample sequenced in a study of blood T cell repertoires in COVID-19. TCRdb's copy holds only in-frame clones and misses some; the assay was immunoSEQ multiplex PCR. The sample has almost 95,000 clones, 55% to 80% seen once. Sequencing was carried out using peripheral blood. Receptor source: a woman aged 55-69 years in a cohort sampled during active or convalescent COVID-19.

The chain links TRBV19 to TRBJ2-3, with D maybe TRBD2 (5 bases). CDR3 length: 13 residues. V was cut by 5 bases and J by 1 base, with 7 bases left in between. Per germline, CDR1 LNHDA and CDR2 SQIVND (reference sequence). The CDR3 spells CASSWTGTDTQYF. The CDR3 coding sequence is TGTGCCAGTAGTTGGACTGGCACAGATACGCAGTATTTT.

The V gene is TRBV7-4, the J gene TRBJ2-7; TRBD1 aligns across 8 bases. CDR3 length equals 18 residues. Germline loops: CDR1 SGHVT, CDR2 SQSDAQ. Trimming took 5 bases from V and 1 from J; bases not matched to a gene: 16. CDR3 loop: CASSPRGQVKFRSYEQYF. CDR3 bases: TGTGCCAGCAGCCCCAGGGGGCAAGTGAAGTTTCGGTCCTACGAGCAGTACTTC.

There are many counts of this clone. The rearrangement joins TRBV2 to TRBJ2-3; 11 bases map to TRBD2. In germline, CDR1 is SNHLY, CDR2 FYNNEI. Trimming removed 7 bases from V and 8 bases from J; junction bases left unmatched: 11. The CDR3 is 15 amino acids. CDR3 coding DNA: TGTGCCAGCACCGGACTAGCGGGCGGGAGGGGTACGCAGTATTTT. It is translated as CASTGLAGGRGTQYF.

This clone is medium-sized in the sample. This sequence joins TRBV5-1 and TRBJ1-6; 8 nucleotides align to TRBD1. This CDR3 region has 15 residues. Trimming cost V 4 bases and J 9 bases; bases outside gene matches: 9. CDR1 and CDR2 (germline): SGHRS, YFSETQ. CDR3 nucleotide sequence: TGCGCCAGCAGCCTAGGACAGGGAGGCGGTTCACCCCTCCACTTT. Translated: CASSLGQGGGSPLHF.

The J gene is TRBJ2-1, the V gene TRBV7-6; 10 nucleotides line up with TRBD2. The junction had 9 bases not matched to a gene; V was cut back by 4 bases and J by 0 bases. Germline V gene lookup returns CDR1 SGHVS and CDR2 FNYEAQ. The CDR3 runs to 18 residues. CDR3 nucleotides: TGTGCCAGCAGCTCGATAGCGGGGGGAAAAACCTCCTACAATGAGCAGTTCTTC. Amino acid sequence: CASSSIAGGKTSYNEQFF.

This clone turned up a few times. CDR3 coding DNA: TGTGCCAGTAGTATAGCAGGGGGCGGCAACTATGGCTACACCTTC. Its protein product is CASSIAGGGNYGYTF. The rearrangement uses TRBV19 and TRBJ1-2; 8 bases are shared with TRBD1. CDR3 length: 15 amino acids. In germline, CDR1 is LNHDA, CDR2 SQIVND (reference sequence). Trimming cost V 1 base and J 2 bases; bases outside gene matches: 3.

The chain joins TRBV12-5 to TRBJ1-2; 7 bases agree with TRBD1. With V trimmed by 5 bases and J by 14 bases, 8 bases remained unmatched. The germline V gene encodes CDR1 LGHNT and CDR2 FRNRAP. This CDR3 spans 11 amino acids. The CDR3, as DNA: TGTGCTAGTGGTGACAGACAGGGCGGGACCTTC. Amino acid sequence: CASGDRQGGTF. Full variable domain (remainder filled in from reference TRBV12-5 and TRBJ1-2): DARVTQTPRHKVTEMGQEVTMRCQPILGHNTVFWYRQTMMQGLELLAYFRNRAPLDDSGMPKDRFSAEMPDATLATLKIQPSEPRDSAVYFCASGDRQGGTFGSGTRLTVV.

The V and J genes are TRBV28 and TRBJ2-1; D is perhaps TRBD1 (5 bases). Trimming left V 5 bases short and J 6 bases short, with 14 bases between. The CDR3 totals 14 residues. Germline-derived CDR1 and CDR2 are MDHEN and SYDVKM. CDR3 protein: CASSKTDRLNEQFF. The CDR3 DNA sequence: TGTGCCAGCAGTAAAACAGACAGACTCAATGAGCAGTTCTTC.

The chain has TRBV6-6 and TRBJ2-5, with 7 bases fitting TRBD1. Germline CDR1 MNHNY, CDR2 SVGAGI (reference sequence). J was trimmed by 0 bases and V by 10 bases; bases with no gene match: 8. CDR3 length: 14 residues. The CDR3 here is CATGTEAYQETQYF. The DNA for the CDR3 is TGTGCCACTGGGACAGAAGCGTACCAAGAGACCCAGTACTTC.

This clone was detected ten times or more. The chain uses TRBV19 and TRBJ1-3, with a tentative D call TRBD1 (6 bases). The CDR3 runs to 14 residues. Between the trimmed V and J ends, which lost 5 bases and 8 bases, there was a span of 16 bases. The germline gives CDR1 LNHDA, CDR2 SQIVND (reference sequence). CDR3 protein: CASSVTGWQDTIYF. DNA of the CDR3: TGTGCCAGTAGTGTCACAGGGTGGCAAGACACCATATATTTT.

V gene TRBV5-5 combines with J gene TRBJ2-1; 12 nucleotides match TRBD1. The CDR3 is made up of 16 amino acids. V lost 5 bases to trimming and J lost 6 bases; unmatched junction nucleotides: 9. Per germline, CDR1 SGHKS and CDR2 YYEKEE (reference sequence). The CDR3 sequence is CASSFPPGQGANEQFF. The CDR3 DNA reads TGTGCCAGCAGTTTTCCCCCGGGACAGGGGGCCAATGAGCAGTTCTTC. Full variable domain (outside the CDR3, taken from reference TRBV5-5 and TRBJ2-1): DAGVTQSPTHLIKTRGQQVTLRCSPISGHKSVSWYQQVLGQGPQFIFQYYEKEERGRGNFPDRFSARQFPNYSSELNVNALLLGDSALYLCASSFPPGQGANEQFFGPGTRLTVL.

The genes are TRBV30 and TRBJ1-6, with D possibly being TRBD1 (5 bases). CDR1 and CDR2 from the germline V gene are GTSNPN and SVGIG (reference sequence). This CDR3 comprises 14 residues. Trimming removed 4 bases from V and 8 bases from J, with 15 bases in between. CDR3 loop: CAWNGGDFDSPLHF. The DNA for the CDR3 is TGTGCCTGGAATGGAGGGGACTTCGATTCACCCCTCCACTTT.

The chain couples TRBV7-3 to TRBJ2-3; D is perhaps TRBD1 (6 bases). With 5 bases removed from V and 3 bases from J, the gap between germline ends came to 15 bases. This CDR3 comprises 15 residues. Germline V gene lookup returns CDR1 SGHTA and CDR2 FQGTGA. The DNA for the CDR3 is TGTGCCAGCAGCCCACAGGGTTCTAAGACAGATACGCAGTATTTT. This translates into CASSPQGSKTDTQYF.

The rearrangement links TRBV5-6 to TRBJ2-4; TRBD1 might be the D (6 bases). The CDR3 contains 15 residues. CDR1 SGHDT and CDR2 YYEEEE come from the germline V gene. V dropped 0 bases and J dropped 9 bases, with 16 bases sitting between them. The CDR3 DNA reads TGTGCCAGCAGCTTGGAGGTGTCTGGGGGCGGCATTCAGTACTTC. Its translation: CASSLEVSGGGIQYF.

The J gene is TRBJ2-1, the V gene TRBV13, with TRBD1 matching over 9 bases. Trimming cost V 5 bases and J 7 bases; bases outside gene matches: 9. The CDR3 has 15 amino acids. CDR1 is PRHDT, CDR2 FYEKMQ, per germline (reference sequence). DNA of the CDR3: TGTGCCAGCAGCCTAAGGACAGGGGCTGGTAATGAGCAGTTCTTC. Protein sequence: CASSLRTGAGNEQFF.

The chain uses TRBV28 and TRBJ1-6; TRBD1 matches at 9 bases. Germline values: CDR1 MDHEN, CDR2 SYDVKM. The CDR3 has 18 residues. The trim removed 0 bases at V and 5 bases at J, leaving 8 bases unmatched. The CDR3 region is CASSLWGSTGGDNSPLHF. In DNA form, the CDR3 reads TGTGCCAGCAGTTTATGGGGATCCACAGGGGGCGATAATTCACCCCTCCACTTT.

This chain joins TRBV7-6 and TRBJ2-2, with 7 bases matching TRBD2. Losses at the gene ends were 3 bases for V and 3 bases for J; bases not matched to a gene: 4. Germline V gives CDR1 SGHVS, CDR2 FNYEAQ. The CDR3 is 15 residues long. The CDR3 sequence: CASSFRAGDTGELFF. In DNA, the CDR3 is TGTGCCAGCAGCTTCAGGGCGGGGGACACCGGGGAGCTGTTTTTT.

This clone was counted a few times. The rearrangement joins TRBV5-6 to TRBJ1-6, with 7 bases lining up with TRBD1. V trimming: 4 bases; J trimming: 7 bases; junction bases outside the gene matches: 5. The germline CDR1 and CDR2 sequences are SGHDT and YYEEEE. The CDR3 runs to 14 residues. In DNA form, the CDR3 reads TGTGCCAGCAGCCGCGGGACAGTGAATTCACCCCTCCACTTT. This gives the protein CASSRGTVNSPLHF.

A single count supports this clone. This chain connects TRBV19 to TRBJ2-3, with 9 positions matching TRBD2. Losses at the gene ends were 3 bases for V and 3 bases for J; bases not matched to a gene: 7. This CDR3 has 16 residues. Germline V lookup: CDR1 LNHDA, CDR2 SQIVND (reference sequence). CDR3: CASSILAGMRTDTQYF. The DNA for the CDR3 is TGTGCCAGTAGTATTCTAGCGGGGATGAGGACAGATACGCAGTATTTT.

This clone has just a few counts. The V and J genes are TRBV6-5 and TRBJ2-7; the D gene is possibly TRBD2 (6 bases). Germline lookup yields CDR1 MNHEY and CDR2 SVGAGI. V was clipped by 5 bases and J by 5 bases, with 13 bases between them. This CDR3 has 13 residues. The chain's CDR3 is CASSLRGSNEQYF. The CDR3 DNA is TGTGCCAGCAGTCTTCGGGGGTCCAACGAGCAGTACTTC.

The J gene is TRBJ2-1, the V gene TRBV21-1; TRBD1, the table's D call, lacks a check against the DNA. TRBV21-1 is deemed a pseudogene. CDR3 size: 14 residues. CDR3 protein: CASKDRPFYNEQFF. In DNA, the CDR3 is TGTGCCAGCAAGGACAGACCTTTCTACAATGAGCAGTTCTTC.

This chain connects TRBV10-3 to TRBJ1-4; D not resolved. CDR3 length: 17 residues. Looked up from germline, CDR1 is ENHRY and CDR2 is SYGVKD. Trimming took off 5 bases at V and 0 bases at J, with 16 bases between the two ends. CDR3 sequence reads: CAISTNLGTTTNEKLFF. CDR3 nucleotides: TGTGCCATCAGTACAAACCTGGGCACCACAACTAATGAAAAACTGTTTTTT.

This clone came up a few times. The chain couples TRBV27 to TRBJ2-7, with 9 bases fitting TRBD1. The CDR3 spans 16 residues. J gave up 7 bases and V 6 bases, and 16 bases lay outside the gene matches. From germline, CDR1 is MNHEY and CDR2 SMNVEV (reference sequence). CDR3 amino acids: CASSRNPGQGPREQYF. The DNA of the CDR3 is TGTGCCAGCAGCCGCAATCCGGGACAGGGCCCACGGGAGCAGTACTTC.

The chain links TRBV5-1 to TRBJ2-7, with a tentative D call TRBD1 (5 bases). The germline V and J ends were trimmed by 2 bases and 0 bases, with 9 bases remaining between them. The CDR3 runs 14 residues. The germline V gene encodes CDR1 SGHRS and CDR2 YFSETQ. CDR3 protein: CASSLGVSSYEQYF. As DNA, the CDR3 is TGCGCCAGCAGCTTAGGGGTGAGCTCCTACGAGCAGTACTTC. The whole variable domain, filled in from reference TRBV5-1 and TRBJ2-7, reads KAGVTQTPRYLIKTRGQQVTLSCSPISGHRSVSWYQQTPGQGLQFLFEYFSETQRNKGNFPGRFSGRQFSNSRSEMNVSTLELGDSALYLCASSLGVSSYEQYFGPGTRLTVT.

The J gene is TRBJ1-1, the V gene TRBV24-1; D is perhaps TRBD1 (6 bases). The length of the CDR3 is 14 residues. Looked up from germline, CDR1 is KGHDR and CDR2 is SFDVKD. V was trimmed by 3 bases and J by 1 base, leaving 8 bases between them. For the CDR3, the DNA is TGTGCCACCAGTGATGGGGGCGCGAACACTGAAGCTTTCTTT. This translates into CATSDGGANTEAFF.

The rearrangement uses TRBV5-1 and TRBJ2-7; D remains unclear. Deletions cut 0 bases from V and 4 bases from J, with 5 bases between. The CDR3 loop spans 12 amino acids. Germline CDR1 is SGHRS and CDR2 is YFSETQ. The CDR3 region has the DNA TGCGCCAGCAGCTTGGGAGTTTACGAGCAGTACTTC. It encodes CASSLGVYEQYF.

Only a few counts were recorded for this clone. V usage is TRBV30 and J usage is TRBJ2-3; D not certain. Germline loops: CDR1 GTSNPN, CDR2 SVGIG (reference sequence). This CDR3 has 11 amino acids. The germline V and J ends were trimmed by 2 bases and 6 bases, with 6 bases remaining between them. The CDR3 region is CAWSPGDTQYF. Here the CDR3 DNA reads TGTGCCTGGAGTCCCGGGGATACGCAGTATTTT.

This clone was picked up one time. This chain connects TRBV28 to TRBJ2-7; 12 bases map to TRBD2. This CDR3 has 13 residues. V lost 10 bases, J lost 2 bases, and 3 bases stayed unmatched. The V gene's germline CDR1 is MDHEN and CDR2 SYDVKM. The CDR3 region is CATWTSGTYEQYF. In DNA, the CDR3 is TGTGCCACCTGGACTAGCGGGACCTACGAGCAGTACTTC.

The sample holds a few counts of this clone. The V call is TRBV3-1 (or the pseudogene TRBV3-2), the J call TRBJ2-3; 7 nucleotides line up with TRBD2. Germline trimming cut 2 bases from V and 1 base from J; bases unmatched to any gene: 3. The CDR3 has 15 amino acids. CDR1 and CDR2 (germline): LGHDT, YNNKEL (reference sequence). The CDR3 reads CASSQSRGGTDTQYF. CDR3 DNA: TGTGCCAGCAGCCAATCCCGGGGGGGCACAGATACGCAGTATTTT.

The chain employs TRBV5-1 and TRBJ2-7; perhaps TRBD1 as D (7 bases). CDR1 is SGHRS, CDR2 YFSETQ, per germline. V was cut by 2 bases and J by 3 bases, with 18 bases left in between. The CDR3 is made up of 16 amino acids. The CDR3 protein is CASSLGPQGGGYEQYF. CDR3 nucleotide sequence: TGCGCCAGCAGCTTAGGTCCTCAGGGGGGAGGCTACGAGCAGTACTTC.

This chain uses TRBV5-1 with TRBJ2-2; 9 bases line up with TRBD1. This CDR3 has 16 amino acids. Trimming cost V 4 bases and J 4 bases; bases outside gene matches: 8. Germline V gene data show CDR1 as SGHRS and CDR2 as YFSETQ. The CDR3 region is CASSDPGQGPTGELFF. CDR3 nucleotides: TGCGCCAGCAGCGACCCGGGACAGGGCCCCACCGGGGAGCTGTTTTTT.

This chain connects TRBV19 to TRBJ2-3; 11 bases map to TRBD2. The germline V gene encodes CDR1 LNHDA and CDR2 SQIVND (reference sequence). After removal of 6 bases from V and 2 bases from J, the junction contained 13 bases not matched to a gene. The CDR3 is made up of 18 amino acids. For the CDR3, the DNA is TGTGCCAGTAGCATTCCGCACTTAGCGGGGGGGGACACAGATACGCAGTATTTT. Its protein product is CASSIPHLAGGDTDTQYF.